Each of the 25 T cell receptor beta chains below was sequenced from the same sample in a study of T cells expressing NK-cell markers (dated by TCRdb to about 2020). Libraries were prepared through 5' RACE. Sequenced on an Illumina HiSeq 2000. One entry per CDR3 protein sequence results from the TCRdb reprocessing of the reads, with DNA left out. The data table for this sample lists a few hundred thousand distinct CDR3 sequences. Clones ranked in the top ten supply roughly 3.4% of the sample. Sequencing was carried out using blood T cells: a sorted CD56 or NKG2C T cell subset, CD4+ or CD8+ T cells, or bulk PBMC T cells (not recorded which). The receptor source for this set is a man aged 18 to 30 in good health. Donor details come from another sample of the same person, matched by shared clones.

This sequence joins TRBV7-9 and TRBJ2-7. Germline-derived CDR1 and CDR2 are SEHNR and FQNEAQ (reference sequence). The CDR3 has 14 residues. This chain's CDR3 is CASSSGRIDYEQYF.

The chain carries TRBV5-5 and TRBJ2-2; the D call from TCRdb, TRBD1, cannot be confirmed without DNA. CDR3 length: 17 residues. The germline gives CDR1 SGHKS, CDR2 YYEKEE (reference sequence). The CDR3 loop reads CASSLRVGGQYTGELFF.

CDR3 in amino acids: CAWSVNDRYYEQYF. The chain carries TRBV30 and TRBJ2-7. From germline, CDR1 is GTSNPN and CDR2 SVGIG (reference sequence). The CDR3 contains 14 residues. The whole variable domain, filled in from reference TRBV30 and TRBJ2-7, reads SQTIHQWPATLVQPVGSPLSLECTVEGTSNPNLYWYRQAAGRGLQLLFYSVGIGQISSEVPQNLSASRPQDRQFILSSKKLLLSDSGFYLCAWSVNDRYYEQYFGPGTRLTVT.

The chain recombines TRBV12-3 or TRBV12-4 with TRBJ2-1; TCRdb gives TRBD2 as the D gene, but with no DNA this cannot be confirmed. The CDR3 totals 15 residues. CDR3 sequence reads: CASSEPGLATNEQFF.

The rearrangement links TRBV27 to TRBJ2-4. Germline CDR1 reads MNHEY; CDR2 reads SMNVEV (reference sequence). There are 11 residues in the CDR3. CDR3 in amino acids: CASSYQGIQYF.

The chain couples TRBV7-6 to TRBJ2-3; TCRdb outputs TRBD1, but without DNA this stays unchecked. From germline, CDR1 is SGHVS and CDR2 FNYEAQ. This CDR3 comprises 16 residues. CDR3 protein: CASSYRTGGIRDTQYF.

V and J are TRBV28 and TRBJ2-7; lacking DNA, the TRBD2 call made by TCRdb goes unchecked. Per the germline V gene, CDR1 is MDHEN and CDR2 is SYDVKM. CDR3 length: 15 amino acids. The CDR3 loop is CASNGGLRTYYEQYF.

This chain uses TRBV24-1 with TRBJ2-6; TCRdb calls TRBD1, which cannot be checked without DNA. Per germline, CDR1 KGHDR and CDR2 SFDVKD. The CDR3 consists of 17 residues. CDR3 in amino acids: CATSDFRGRSGANVLTF.

CDR3 in amino acids: CASSSDTPWSSGANVLTF. The J gene is TRBJ2-6, the V gene TRBV11-2; the D call from TCRdb, TRBD1, cannot be confirmed without DNA. The CDR3 has 18 amino acids. Germline V CDR1 and CDR2: SGHAT, FQNNGV.

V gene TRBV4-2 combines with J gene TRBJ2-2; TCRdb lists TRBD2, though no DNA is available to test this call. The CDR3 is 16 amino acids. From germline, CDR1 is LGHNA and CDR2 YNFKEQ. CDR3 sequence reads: CASSQKGTSVTGELFF.

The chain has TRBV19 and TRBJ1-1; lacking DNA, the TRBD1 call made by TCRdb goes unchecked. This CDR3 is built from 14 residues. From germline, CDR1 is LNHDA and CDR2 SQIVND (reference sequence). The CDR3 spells CASSIGGAHTEAFF.

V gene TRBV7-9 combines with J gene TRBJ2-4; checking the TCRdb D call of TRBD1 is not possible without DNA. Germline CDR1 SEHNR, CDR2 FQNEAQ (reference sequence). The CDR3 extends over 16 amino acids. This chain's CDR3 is CASSLGFSGQKNIQYF.

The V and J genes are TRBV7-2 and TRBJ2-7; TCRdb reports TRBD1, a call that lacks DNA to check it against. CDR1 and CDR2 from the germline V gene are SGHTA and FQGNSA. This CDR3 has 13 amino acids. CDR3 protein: CASSLVEGEEQYF.

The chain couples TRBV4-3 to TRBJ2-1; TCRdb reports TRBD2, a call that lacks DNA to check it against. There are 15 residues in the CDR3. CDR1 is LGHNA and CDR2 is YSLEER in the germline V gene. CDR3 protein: CASSQGVAGHNEQFF.

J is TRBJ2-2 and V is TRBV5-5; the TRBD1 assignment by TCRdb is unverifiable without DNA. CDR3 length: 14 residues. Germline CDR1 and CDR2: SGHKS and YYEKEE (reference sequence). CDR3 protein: CASRVGGVGGELFF.

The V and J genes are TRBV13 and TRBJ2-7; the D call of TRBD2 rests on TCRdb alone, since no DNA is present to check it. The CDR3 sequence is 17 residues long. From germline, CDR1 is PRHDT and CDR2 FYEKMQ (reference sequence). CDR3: CASSSREVAGGGYEQYF.

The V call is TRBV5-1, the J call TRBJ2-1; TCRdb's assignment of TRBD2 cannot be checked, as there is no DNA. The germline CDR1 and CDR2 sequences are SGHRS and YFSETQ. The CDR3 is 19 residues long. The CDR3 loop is CASSWGLGTSGKGYNEQFF.

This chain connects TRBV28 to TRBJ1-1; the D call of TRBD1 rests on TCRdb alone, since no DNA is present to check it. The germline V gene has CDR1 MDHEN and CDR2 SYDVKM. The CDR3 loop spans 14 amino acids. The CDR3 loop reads CASSFQGEVAEAFF.

The CDR3 spells CASSSAGGSTF. The genes are TRBV7-9 and TRBJ1-2; TCRdb's D gene call, TRBD1, goes unchecked for lack of DNA. The CDR3 consists of 11 residues. From germline, CDR1 is SEHNR and CDR2 FQNEAQ (reference sequence).

CDR3 in amino acids: CASSAQEGGETQYF. The chain recombines TRBV7-7 with TRBJ2-5; the TRBD1 assignment by TCRdb is unverifiable without DNA. This CDR3 is 14 amino acids long. Per germline, CDR1 SSHAT and CDR2 FNYEAQ (reference sequence).

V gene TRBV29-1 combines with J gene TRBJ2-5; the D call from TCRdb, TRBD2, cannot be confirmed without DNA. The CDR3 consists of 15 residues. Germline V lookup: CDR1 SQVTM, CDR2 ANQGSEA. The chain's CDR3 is CSVLLAGGPAETQYF. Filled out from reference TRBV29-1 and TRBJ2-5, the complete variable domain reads SAVISQKPSRDICQRGTSLTIQCQVDSQVTMMFWYRQQPGQSLTLIATANQGSEATYESGFVIDKFPISRPNLTFSTLTVSNMSPEDSSIYLCSVLLAGGPAETQYFGPGTRLLVL.

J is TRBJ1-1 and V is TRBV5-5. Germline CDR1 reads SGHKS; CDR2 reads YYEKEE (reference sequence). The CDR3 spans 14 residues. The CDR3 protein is CASSLYSAETEAFF.

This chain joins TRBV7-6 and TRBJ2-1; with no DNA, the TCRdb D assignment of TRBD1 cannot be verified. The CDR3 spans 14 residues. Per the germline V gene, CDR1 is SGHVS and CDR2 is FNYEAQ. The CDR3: CASSLGRVGDEQFF.

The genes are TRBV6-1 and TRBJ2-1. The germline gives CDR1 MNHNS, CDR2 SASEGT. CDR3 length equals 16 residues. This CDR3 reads CASRNARKFSDNEQFF.

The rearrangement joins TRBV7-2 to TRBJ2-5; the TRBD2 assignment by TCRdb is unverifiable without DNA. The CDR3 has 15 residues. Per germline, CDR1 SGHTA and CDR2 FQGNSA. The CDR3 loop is CASSLGGGSLETQYF.